The rows below give T cell receptor beta chains drawn from one sample of a study of T-cell reconstitution after alpha-beta-depleted transplantation in children. TCRdb reanalysed the PCR reads using MiXCR and keeps one entry per CDR3 protein. The sample holds some 550,000 distinct CDR3 sequences, 23% seen once. The material was PBMCs, mostly from graft donor cells, obtained 360 days after TCRalphabeta/CD19-depleted stem cell transplant. These TCRs come from a boy under three years old who had a stem cell transplant for acute myeloid leukemia, so the T cells may come from the graft donor. Both conserved end residues are part of each CDR3. The order of the fields is V gene, J gene, D gene, clone size, CDR3 DNA, CDR3 protein. A D gene is named only where the DNA matches it firmly. A clone size is listed for some rows: how often the clone was seen (once, few, many), or a class if it is expanded.

v_gene: TRBV29-1
j_gene: TRBJ2-1
d_gene: TRBD2
abundance: few
CDR3nt: TGCAGCGCTCGGGGGGGCCCGTCTAATGAGCAGTTCTTC
CDR3aa: CSARGGPSNEQFF

v_gene: TRBV25-1
j_gene: TRBJ1-5
d_gene: -
abundance: many
CDR3nt: TGTGCCAGCAGCCCCAGGGGTAGCAATCAGCCCCAGCATTTT
CDR3aa: CASSPRGSNQPQHF

v_gene: TRBV4-3
j_gene: TRBJ2-2
d_gene: TRBD2
abundance: many
CDR3nt: TGCGCCAGCAGCCAAGACCTGGCGGGGGGATTCACCGGGGAGCTGTTTTTT
CDR3aa: CASSQDLAGGFTGELFF

v_gene: TRBV10-3
j_gene: TRBJ1-1
d_gene: -
abundance: many
CDR3nt: TGTGCCATCAGTGACATTTTGATCGACCGGACTAAAACTGAAGCTTTCTTT
CDR3aa: CAISDILIDRTKTEAFF

v_gene: TRBV12-3/TRBV12-4
j_gene: TRBJ1-5
d_gene: -
abundance: many
CDR3nt: TGTGCCAGCAAGGGTCAGGGCGTAAGGCCCCAGCATTTT
CDR3aa: CASKGQGVRPQHF

v_gene: TRBV20-1
j_gene: TRBJ1-1
d_gene: TRBD1
abundance: few
CDR3nt: TGCAGTGCTTGGGACAGGGACACTGAAGCTTTCTTT
CDR3aa: CSAWDRDTEAFF

v_gene: TRBV6-5
j_gene: TRBJ1-4
d_gene: TRBD1
abundance: once
CDR3nt: TGTGCCAGCAGTTCCGGGACAGGGTTAACTAATGAAAAACTGTTTTTT
CDR3aa: CASSSGTGLTNEKLFF

v_gene: TRBV27
j_gene: TRBJ2-1
d_gene: -
abundance: -
CDR3nt: TGTGCCAGCGCCTTATCGGACTCCTACAATGAGCAGTTCTTC
CDR3aa: CASALSDSYNEQFF

v_gene: TRBV7-9
j_gene: TRBJ1-2
d_gene: TRBD1
abundance: -
CDR3nt: TGTGCCAGCCTGGGACAGGGACCGGATGGCTACACCTTC
CDR3aa: CASLGQGPDGYTF

v_gene: TRBV12-3/TRBV12-4
j_gene: TRBJ2-1
d_gene: TRBD2
abundance: many
CDR3nt: TGTGCCAGCAGCCCACCGGGACTAGGTCCCGATGAGCAGTTCTTC
CDR3aa: CASSPPGLGPDEQFF

v_gene: TRBV28
j_gene: TRBJ1-2
d_gene: -
abundance: few
CDR3nt: TGTGCCAGCTCCGGGGTCCCTAACTATGGCTACACCTTC
CDR3aa: CASSGVPNYGYTF

v_gene: TRBV28
j_gene: TRBJ1-2
d_gene: TRBD1
abundance: -
CDR3nt: TGTGCCAGCAGTTTAGACCGGGACAGGCTCTATGGCTACACCTTC
CDR3aa: CASSLDRDRLYGYTF

v_gene: TRBV29-1
j_gene: TRBJ2-7
d_gene: -
abundance: many
CDR3nt: TGCAGCGTTGACAGGGGCTACGAGCAGTACTTC
CDR3aa: CSVDRGYEQYF

v_gene: TRBV7-2
j_gene: TRBJ2-7
d_gene: TRBD1
abundance: few
CDR3nt: TGTGCCAGCAGCCCGGGGGTGGGACAGGCTTCCTACGAGCAGTACTTC
CDR3aa: CASSPGVGQASYEQYF

v_gene: TRBV20-1
j_gene: TRBJ2-1
d_gene: -
abundance: few
CDR3nt: TGCAGTGCTAGCGGGGGGCTTCAATACAATGAGCAGTTCTTC
CDR3aa: CSASGGLQYNEQFF

v_gene: TRBV5-1
j_gene: TRBJ2-6
d_gene: -
abundance: many
CDR3nt: TGCGCCAGCAGCTTGGAACAGCACCAGATCTCTGGGGCCAACGTCCTGACTTTC
CDR3aa: CASSLEQHQISGANVLTF

v_gene: TRBV5-6
j_gene: TRBJ2-2
d_gene: TRBD1
abundance: few
CDR3nt: TGTGCCAGCAGCCTATACAGGGGGGCCGGGGAGCTGTTTTTT
CDR3aa: CASSLYRGAGELFF

v_gene: TRBV6-2/TRBV6-3
j_gene: TRBJ2-7
d_gene: TRBD2
abundance: few
CDR3nt: TGTGCCACCCGGACTAGCGGGGCCAACGAGCAGTACTTC
CDR3aa: CATRTSGANEQYF

v_gene: TRBV20-1
j_gene: TRBJ2-5
d_gene: TRBD1
abundance: many
CDR3nt: TGCAGTGCTACTGCACAGACAGGGCTGCAAGAGACCCAGTACTTC
CDR3aa: CSATAQTGLQETQYF

v_gene: TRBV28
j_gene: TRBJ2-5
d_gene: -
abundance: few
CDR3nt: TGTGCCAGCCTAAGGGGCGGGGAGACCCAGTACTTC
CDR3aa: CASLRGGETQYF

v_gene: TRBV5-6
j_gene: TRBJ1-2
d_gene: -
abundance: -
CDR3nt: TGTGCCAGCAGCTTCACTACAGGGATTTCCTATGGCTACACCTTC
CDR3aa: CASSFTTGISYGYTF

v_gene: TRBV9
j_gene: TRBJ1-3
d_gene: TRBD1
abundance: -
CDR3nt: TGTGCCAGCAGCACCGGGACAGGGGGCTTTGGTAGAAACACCATATATTTT
CDR3aa: CASSTGTGGFGRNTIYF

v_gene: TRBV18
j_gene: TRBJ1-5
d_gene: -
abundance: -
CDR3nt: TGTGCCAGCTCACCACTTGACAATCAGCCCCAGCATTTT
CDR3aa: CASSPLDNQPQHF

v_gene: TRBV12-3/TRBV12-4
j_gene: TRBJ2-3
d_gene: TRBD2
abundance: -
CDR3nt: TGTGCCAGCAGTTCCGGGAGGGCCCCAGATACGCAGTATTTT
CDR3aa: CASSSGRAPDTQYF

v_gene: TRBV4-1
j_gene: TRBJ2-1
d_gene: -
abundance: few
CDR3nt: TGCGCCAGCAGCCAGTCCAACAATGAGCAGTTCTTC
CDR3aa: CASSQSNNEQFF

v_gene: TRBV18
j_gene: TRBJ1-5
d_gene: -
abundance: -
CDR3nt: TGTGCCAGCTCCCCCGTTTCCTCCTATAGCAATCAGCCCCAGCATTTT
CDR3aa: CASSPVSSYSNQPQHF

v_gene: TRBV12-3/TRBV12-4
j_gene: TRBJ1-1
d_gene: -
abundance: many
CDR3nt: TGTGCCAGCAGTTTCCGGGTGGGGGGATGGACTGAAGCTTTCTTT
CDR3aa: CASSFRVGGWTEAFF

v_gene: TRBV6-1
j_gene: TRBJ2-3
d_gene: -
abundance: many
CDR3nt: TGTGCCAGCAGTAGCTCCGGACCGTCTGATACGCAGTATTTT
CDR3aa: CASSSSGPSDTQYF

v_gene: TRBV29-1
j_gene: TRBJ1-2
d_gene: TRBD1
abundance: -
CDR3nt: TGCAGCGTTACACGGGACAGGGGGCTCTATGGCTACACCTTC
CDR3aa: CSVTRDRGLYGYTF

v_gene: TRBV11-2
j_gene: TRBJ2-5
d_gene: -
abundance: -
CDR3nt: TGTGCCAGCAGCTTATCAGTGGGGAAAGAGACCCAGTACTTC
CDR3aa: CASSLSVGKETQYF

v_gene: TRBV20-1
j_gene: TRBJ2-1
d_gene: TRBD2
abundance: -
CDR3nt: TGCAGTGCTAGAGTCCAGCGGGGGGGCCGGGTTTACAATGAGCAGTTCTTC
CDR3aa: CSARVQRGGRVYNEQFF

v_gene: TRBV20-1
j_gene: TRBJ1-2
d_gene: TRBD1
abundance: -
CDR3nt: TGCAGTGCTAGGGACGGGACAGGCATAGCTAACTATGGCTACACCTTC
CDR3aa: CSARDGTGIANYGYTF

v_gene: TRBV28
j_gene: TRBJ2-1
d_gene: -
abundance: -
CDR3nt: TGTGCCAGCAGTCCCCGGGACGGCCTATCCTACAATGAGCAGTTCTTC
CDR3aa: CASSPRDGLSYNEQFF

v_gene: TRBV6-5
j_gene: TRBJ1-1
d_gene: -
abundance: few
CDR3nt: TGTGCCAGCAGTTTCTCCGGGACGGGGAACACTGAAGCTTTCTTT
CDR3aa: CASSFSGTGNTEAFF

v_gene: TRBV27
j_gene: TRBJ1-1
d_gene: -
abundance: few
CDR3nt: TGTGCCAGCAGTTTATATGGCCTTGAACGAATCCCTGAAGCTTTCTTT
CDR3aa: CASSLYGLERIPEAFF

v_gene: TRBV12-3/TRBV12-4
j_gene: TRBJ1-1
d_gene: -
abundance: few
CDR3nt: TGTGCCAGCGGTGACCCCGGGACACCCAAAGCTTTCTTT
CDR3aa: CASGDPGTPKAFF

v_gene: TRBV6-2/TRBV6-3
j_gene: TRBJ2-1
d_gene: TRBD2
abundance: many
CDR3nt: TGTGCCAGCAGTTACTCATTCGGGGGGAGTGAGCAGTTCTTC
CDR3aa: CASSYSFGGSEQFF

v_gene: TRBV6-6
j_gene: TRBJ2-7
d_gene: -
abundance: -
CDR3nt: TGTGCCAGCAGTTACTATTTCTACGAGCAGTACTTC
CDR3aa: CASSYYFYEQYF

v_gene: TRBV10-3
j_gene: TRBJ2-3
d_gene: -
abundance: many
CDR3nt: TGTGCCATCACCCCCTTTGGAGGGTTCGAGCGCACAGATACGCAGTATTTT
CDR3aa: CAITPFGGFERTDTQYF

v_gene: TRBV20-1
j_gene: TRBJ1-4
d_gene: -
abundance: many
CDR3nt: TGCAGTGCTACAAATCCCGTTCCGGATGAAAAACTGTTTTTT
CDR3aa: CSATNPVPDEKLFF

v_gene: TRBV4-3
j_gene: TRBJ2-1
d_gene: -
abundance: -
CDR3nt: TGCGCCAGCAGCCAAGATCCGAGGGGGGCCTACAATGAGCAGTTCTTC
CDR3aa: CASSQDPRGAYNEQFF

v_gene: TRBV5-1
j_gene: TRBJ2-7
d_gene: TRBD1
abundance: -
CDR3nt: TGCGCCAGCAGCTTGGCCGACAGGGGGGGAAACGAGCAGTACTTC
CDR3aa: CASSLADRGGNEQYF

v_gene: TRBV6-5
j_gene: TRBJ2-3
d_gene: -
abundance: few
CDR3nt: TGTGCCAGCAGTTACGCGGCCACGAGCACAGATACGCAGTATTTT
CDR3aa: CASSYAATSTDTQYF

v_gene: TRBV20-1
j_gene: TRBJ2-1
d_gene: -
abundance: many
CDR3nt: TGCAGTGCCCCTGCGCCCGGCCCTTACAATGAGCAGTTCTTC
CDR3aa: CSAPAPGPYNEQFF

v_gene: TRBV24-1
j_gene: TRBJ2-5
d_gene: -
abundance: many
CDR3nt: TGTGCCACCAGTGTCCCCCTGGGGGGCCAAGAGACCCAGTACTTC
CDR3aa: CATSVPLGGQETQYF

v_gene: TRBV12-3/TRBV12-4
j_gene: TRBJ2-1
d_gene: -
abundance: many
CDR3nt: TGTGCCAGTCACGGGGTATCAAATGAGCAGTTCTTC
CDR3aa: CASHGVSNEQFF

v_gene: TRBV29-1
j_gene: TRBJ2-1
d_gene: -
abundance: many
CDR3nt: TGCAGCGTAGAGCCCCAGGAGGTCAGCTACAATGAGCAGTTCTTC
CDR3aa: CSVEPQEVSYNEQFF

v_gene: TRBV5-1
j_gene: TRBJ2-7
d_gene: -
abundance: many
CDR3nt: TGCGCCAGCAGCTTTGGGGAGGAGCAGTACTTC
CDR3aa: CASSFGEEQYF

v_gene: TRBV11-2
j_gene: TRBJ2-7
d_gene: -
abundance: few
CDR3nt: TGTGCCAGCAGCTTAGTGGCCAGGGTGCACGAGCAGTACTTC
CDR3aa: CASSLVARVHEQYF

v_gene: TRBV20-1
j_gene: TRBJ2-2
d_gene: TRBD1
abundance: -
CDR3nt: TGCAGTGCGGAATCCAGCAGGGGGTCCGAACGAACGAACACCGGGGAGCTGTTTTTT
CDR3aa: CSAESSRGSERTNTGELFF

v_gene: TRBV5-1
j_gene: TRBJ2-7
d_gene: TRBD2
abundance: -
CDR3nt: TGCGCCAGCAGCTTGGAACGTGGCGGGAGCTCCTACGAGCAGTACTTC
CDR3aa: CASSLERGGSSYEQYF